This T cell receptor beta chain was observed in a study of blood T cells in healthy people across ages. It was with a sample-barcoded 5' primer and a J-beta primer mix that a second PCR of roughly 6 to 12 cycles was run. MiXCR, applied by TCRdb to the 5' RACE reads, yields one record per CDR3 protein. The sample holds over 600,000 distinct CDR3 sequences, roughly 41% seen once. The CDR3 length is 15 residues. Trimming removed 5 bases at V and 1 base at J, with 15 bases between. The germline V gene encodes CDR1 MNHEY and CDR2 SMNVEV (reference sequence). The clonotype originates from an elderly man in good health. The sequenced sample was blood. The gene calls are TRBV27 and TRBJ2-7; D is perhaps TRBD2 (6 bases). The CDR3, as DNA: TGTGCCAGCAGTAAGATCGGGACTTCATCCTACGAGCAGTACTTC. Its translation: CASSKIGTSSYEQYF.